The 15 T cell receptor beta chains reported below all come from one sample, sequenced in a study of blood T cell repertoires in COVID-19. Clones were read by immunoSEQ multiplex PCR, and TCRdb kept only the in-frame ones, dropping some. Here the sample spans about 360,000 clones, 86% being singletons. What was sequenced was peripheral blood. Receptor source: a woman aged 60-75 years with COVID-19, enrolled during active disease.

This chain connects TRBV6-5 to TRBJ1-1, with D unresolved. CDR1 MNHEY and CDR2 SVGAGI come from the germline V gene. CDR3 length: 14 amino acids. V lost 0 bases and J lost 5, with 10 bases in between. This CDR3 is CASSYSGMRTEAFF. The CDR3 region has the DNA TGTGCCAGCAGTTACTCCGGTATGCGGACTGAAGCTTTCTTT.

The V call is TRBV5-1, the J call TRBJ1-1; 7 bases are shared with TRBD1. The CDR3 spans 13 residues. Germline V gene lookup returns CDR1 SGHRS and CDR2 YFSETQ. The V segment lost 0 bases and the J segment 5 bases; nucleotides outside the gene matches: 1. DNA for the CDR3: TGCGCCAGCAGCTTGGGGACAGGTACTGAAGCTTTCTTT. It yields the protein CASSLGTGTEAFF. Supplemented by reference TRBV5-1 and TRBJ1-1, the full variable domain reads KAGVTQTPRYLIKTRGQQVTLSCSPISGHRSVSWYQQTPGQGLQFLFEYFSETQRNKGNFPGRFSGRQFSNSRSEMNVSTLELGDSALYLCASSLGTGTEAFFGQGTRLTVV.

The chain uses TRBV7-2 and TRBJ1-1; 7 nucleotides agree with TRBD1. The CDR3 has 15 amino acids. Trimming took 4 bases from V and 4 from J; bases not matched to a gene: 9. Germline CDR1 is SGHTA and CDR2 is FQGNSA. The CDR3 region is CASSSQGGAGTEAFF. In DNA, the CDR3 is TGTGCCAGCAGCTCCCAGGGGGGTGCGGGCACTGAAGCTTTCTTT.

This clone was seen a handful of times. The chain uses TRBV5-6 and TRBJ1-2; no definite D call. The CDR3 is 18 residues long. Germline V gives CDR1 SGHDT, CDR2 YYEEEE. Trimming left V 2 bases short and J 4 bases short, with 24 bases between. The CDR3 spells CASSFQRRMVGRPYGYTF. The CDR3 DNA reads TGTGCCAGCAGCTTCCAGCGACGTATGGTCGGCAGACCCTATGGCTACACCTTC.

CDR3 DNA: TGTGCCAGCAGCTTAGAAACCCCAGGGACCCAGTACTTC. As protein: CASSLETPGTQYF. The V call is TRBV7-2, the J call TRBJ2-5; D is unclear. The CDR3 runs 13 residues. CDR1 and CDR2 from the germline V gene are SGHTA and FQGNSA. Trimming pared 1 base from V and 7 bases from J, leaving 10 bases between. Drawing the rest from reference TRBV7-2 and TRBJ2-5, the complete variable domain is GAGVSQSPSNKVTEKGKDVELRCDPISGHTALYWYRQSLGQGLEFLIYFQGNSAPDKSGLPSDRFSAERTGGSVSTLTIQRTQQEDSAVYLCASSLETPGTQYFGPGTRLLVL.

CDR3 nucleotide sequence: TGTGCCAGCAGCCAAGAATCTAGAGAGACCCAGTACTTC. Its translation: CASSQESRETQYF. This chain joins TRBV3-1 (or the pseudogene TRBV3-2) and TRBJ2-5; no clear D. This CDR3 region has 13 residues. The V gene's germline CDR1 is LGHDT and CDR2 YNNKEL (reference sequence). The V end was cut by 0 bases, the J end by 4 bases, with 6 bases between.

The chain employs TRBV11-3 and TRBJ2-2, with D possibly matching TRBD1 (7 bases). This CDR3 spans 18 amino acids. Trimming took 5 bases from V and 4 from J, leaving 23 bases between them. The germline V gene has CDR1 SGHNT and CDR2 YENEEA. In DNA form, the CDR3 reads TGTGCCAGCAGCGATACCTACAGGAGGGGGCGAAGCACCGGGGAGCTGTTTTTT. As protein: CASSDTYRRGRSTGELFF.

This chain's CDR3 is CASSAGTGLPPNYGYTF. The CDR3 nucleotides read TGTGCCAGCAGCGCCGGGACAGGACTCCCCCCTAACTATGGCTACACCTTC. This chain uses TRBV5-6 with TRBJ1-2; 8 bases fit TRBD1. The CDR3 is 17 amino acids. The trim removed 4 bases at V and 0 bases at J, leaving 11 bases unmatched. Germline V gene sequence: CDR1 SGHDT, CDR2 YYEEEE.

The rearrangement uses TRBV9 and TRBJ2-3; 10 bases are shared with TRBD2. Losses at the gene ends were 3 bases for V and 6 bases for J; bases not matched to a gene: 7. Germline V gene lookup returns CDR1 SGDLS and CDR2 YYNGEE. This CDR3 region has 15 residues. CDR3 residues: CASSGAGGLTDTQYF. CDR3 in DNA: TGTGCCAGCAGCGGAGCGGGGGGGCTGACGGATACGCAGTATTTT. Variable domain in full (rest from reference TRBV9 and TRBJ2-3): DSGVTQTPKHLITATGQRVTLRCSPRSGDLSVYWYQQSLDQGLQFLIQYYNGEERAKGNILERFSAQQFPDLHSELNLSSLELGDSALYFCASSGAGGLTDTQYFGPGTRLTVL.

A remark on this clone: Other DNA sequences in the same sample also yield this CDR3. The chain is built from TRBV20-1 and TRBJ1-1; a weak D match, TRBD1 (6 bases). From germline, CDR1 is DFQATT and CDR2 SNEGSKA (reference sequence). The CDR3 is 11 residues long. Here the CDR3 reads CSSQGNTEAFF. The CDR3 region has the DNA TGCAGCTCACAGGGGAACACTGAAGCTTTCTTT.

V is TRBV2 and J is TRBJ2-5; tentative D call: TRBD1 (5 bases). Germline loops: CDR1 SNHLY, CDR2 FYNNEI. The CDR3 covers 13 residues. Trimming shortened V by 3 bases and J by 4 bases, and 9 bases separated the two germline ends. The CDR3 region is CASSDYRIETQYF. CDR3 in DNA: TGTGCCAGCAGTGATTACAGGATAGAGACCCAGTACTTC. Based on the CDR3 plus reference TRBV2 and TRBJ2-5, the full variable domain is EPEVTQTPSHQVTQMGQEVILRCVPISNHLYFYWYRQILGQKVEFLVSFYNNEISEKSEIFDDQFSVERPDGSNFTLKIRSTKLEDSAMYFCASSDYRIETQYFGPGTRLLVL.

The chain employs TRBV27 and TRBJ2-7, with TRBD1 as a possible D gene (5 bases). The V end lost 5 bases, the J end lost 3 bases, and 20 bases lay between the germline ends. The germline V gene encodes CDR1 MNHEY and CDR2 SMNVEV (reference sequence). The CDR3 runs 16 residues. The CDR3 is CASSPSAGIRYYEQYF. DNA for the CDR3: TGTGCCAGCAGTCCCTCGGCAGGGATCCGATACTACGAGCAGTACTTC.

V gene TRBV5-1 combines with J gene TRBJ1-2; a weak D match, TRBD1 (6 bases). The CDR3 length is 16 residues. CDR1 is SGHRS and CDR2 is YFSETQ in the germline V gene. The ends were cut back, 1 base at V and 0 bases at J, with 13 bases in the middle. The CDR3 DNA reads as TGCGCCAGCAGCTTGTGGCCGCAGGGGACTAACTATGGCTACACCTTC. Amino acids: CASSLWPQGTNYGYTF.

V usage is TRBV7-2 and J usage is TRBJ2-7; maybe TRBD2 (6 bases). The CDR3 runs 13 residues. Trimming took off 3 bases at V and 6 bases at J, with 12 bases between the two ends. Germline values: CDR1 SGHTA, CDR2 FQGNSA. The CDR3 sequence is CASSFSGGSEQYF. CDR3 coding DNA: TGTGCCAGCAGCTTCTCCGGGGGAAGCGAGCAGTACTTC.

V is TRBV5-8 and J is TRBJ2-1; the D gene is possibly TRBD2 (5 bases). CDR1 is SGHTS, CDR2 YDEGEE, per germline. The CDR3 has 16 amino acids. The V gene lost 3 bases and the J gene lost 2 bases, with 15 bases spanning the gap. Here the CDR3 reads CASSSRVMTPYNEQFF. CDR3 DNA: TGTGCCAGCAGCTCGAGGGTGATGACACCCTACAATGAGCAGTTCTTC.